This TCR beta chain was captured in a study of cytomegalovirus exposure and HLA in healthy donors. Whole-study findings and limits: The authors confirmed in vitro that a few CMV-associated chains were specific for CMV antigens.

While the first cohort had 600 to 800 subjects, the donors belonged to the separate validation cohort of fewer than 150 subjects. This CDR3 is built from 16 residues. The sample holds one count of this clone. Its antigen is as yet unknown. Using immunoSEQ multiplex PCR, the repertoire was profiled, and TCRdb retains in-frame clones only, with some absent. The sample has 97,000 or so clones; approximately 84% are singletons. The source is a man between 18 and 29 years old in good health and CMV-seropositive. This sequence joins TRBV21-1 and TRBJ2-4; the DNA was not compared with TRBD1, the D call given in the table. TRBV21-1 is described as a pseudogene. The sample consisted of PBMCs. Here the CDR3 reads CASSKPRTGEDGIQYF. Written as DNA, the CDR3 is TGTGCCAGCAGCAAACCCCGGACAGGGGAGGATGGCATTCAGTACTTC.